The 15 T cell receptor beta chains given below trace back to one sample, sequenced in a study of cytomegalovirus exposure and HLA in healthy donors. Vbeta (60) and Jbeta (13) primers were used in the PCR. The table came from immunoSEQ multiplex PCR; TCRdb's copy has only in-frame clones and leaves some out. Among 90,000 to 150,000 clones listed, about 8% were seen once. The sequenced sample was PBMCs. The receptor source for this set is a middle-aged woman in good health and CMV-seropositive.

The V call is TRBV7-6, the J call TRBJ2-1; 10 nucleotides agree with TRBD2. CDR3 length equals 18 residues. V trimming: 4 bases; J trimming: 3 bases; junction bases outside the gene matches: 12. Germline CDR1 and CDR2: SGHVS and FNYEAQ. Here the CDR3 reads CASSYYPGTSEIYNEQFF. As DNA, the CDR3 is TGTGCCAGCAGCTACTACCCCGGGACTAGCGAAATCTACAATGAGCAGTTCTTC.

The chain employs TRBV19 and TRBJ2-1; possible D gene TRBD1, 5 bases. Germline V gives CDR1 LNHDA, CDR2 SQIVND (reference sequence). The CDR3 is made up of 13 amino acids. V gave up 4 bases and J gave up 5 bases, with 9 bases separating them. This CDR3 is CASSSQGNNEQFF. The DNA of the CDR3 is TGTGCCAGTAGTAGTCAGGGCAACAATGAGCAGTTCTTC.

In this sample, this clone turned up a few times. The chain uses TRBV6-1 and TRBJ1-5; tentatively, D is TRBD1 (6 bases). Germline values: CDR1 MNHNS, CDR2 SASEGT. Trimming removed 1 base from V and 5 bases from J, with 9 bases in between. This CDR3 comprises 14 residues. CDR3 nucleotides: TGTGCCAGCAGTGAAGGCGGGGGCTATCAGCCCCAGCATTTT. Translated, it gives CASSEGGGYQPQHF.

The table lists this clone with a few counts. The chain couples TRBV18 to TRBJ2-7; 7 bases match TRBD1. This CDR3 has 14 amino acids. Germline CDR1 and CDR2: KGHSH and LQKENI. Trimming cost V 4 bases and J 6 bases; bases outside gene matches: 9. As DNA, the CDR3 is TGTGCCAGCTCACTAGCCCGGGACAGTGGCGAGCAGTACTTC. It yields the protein CASSLARDSGEQYF.

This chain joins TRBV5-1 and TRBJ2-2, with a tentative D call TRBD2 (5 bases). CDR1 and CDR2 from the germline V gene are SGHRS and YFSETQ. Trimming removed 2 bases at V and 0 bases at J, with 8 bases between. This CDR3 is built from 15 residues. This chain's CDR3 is CASSFGSPNTGELFF. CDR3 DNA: TGCGCCAGCAGCTTTGGGAGTCCGAACACCGGGGAGCTGTTTTTT.

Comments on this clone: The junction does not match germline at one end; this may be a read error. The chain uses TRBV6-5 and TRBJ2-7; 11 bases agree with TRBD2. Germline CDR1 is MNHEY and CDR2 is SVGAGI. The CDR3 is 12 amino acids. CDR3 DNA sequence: TGCGGGACGAGGACTAGCGGGTACGAGCAGTACTTC. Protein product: CGTRTSGYEQYF.

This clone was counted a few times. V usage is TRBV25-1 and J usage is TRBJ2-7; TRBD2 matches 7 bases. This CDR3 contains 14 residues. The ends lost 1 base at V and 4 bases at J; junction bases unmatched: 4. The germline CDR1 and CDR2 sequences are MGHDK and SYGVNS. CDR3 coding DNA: TGTGCCAGCAGTGAATGGGGGAGGGAGTACGAGCAGTACTTC. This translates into CASSEWGREYEQYF.

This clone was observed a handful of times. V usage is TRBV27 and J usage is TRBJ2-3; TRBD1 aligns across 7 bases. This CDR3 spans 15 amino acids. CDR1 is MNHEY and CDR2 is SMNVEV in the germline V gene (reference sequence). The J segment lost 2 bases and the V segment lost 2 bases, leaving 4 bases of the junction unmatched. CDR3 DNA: TGTGCCAGCAGTTTAAGCAGGGGGTTCACAGATACGCAGTATTTT. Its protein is CASSLSRGFTDTQYF.

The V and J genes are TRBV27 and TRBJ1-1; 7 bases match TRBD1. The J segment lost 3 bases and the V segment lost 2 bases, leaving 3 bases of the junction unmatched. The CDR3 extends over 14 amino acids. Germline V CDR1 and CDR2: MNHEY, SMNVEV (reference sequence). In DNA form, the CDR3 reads TGTGCCAGCAGTTTAACAGGGGCTGACACTGAAGCTTTCTTT. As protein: CASSLTGADTEAFF.

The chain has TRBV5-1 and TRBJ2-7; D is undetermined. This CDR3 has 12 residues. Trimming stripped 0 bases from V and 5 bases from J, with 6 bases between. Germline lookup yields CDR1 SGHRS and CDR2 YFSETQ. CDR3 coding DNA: TGCGCCAGCAGCTTGGGCGGCCACGAGCAGTACTTC. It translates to CASSLGGHEQYF. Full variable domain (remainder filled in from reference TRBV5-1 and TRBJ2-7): KAGVTQTPRYLIKTRGQQVTLSCSPISGHRSVSWYQQTPGQGLQFLFEYFSETQRNKGNFPGRFSGRQFSNSRSEMNVSTLELGDSALYLCASSLGGHEQYFGPGTRLTVT.

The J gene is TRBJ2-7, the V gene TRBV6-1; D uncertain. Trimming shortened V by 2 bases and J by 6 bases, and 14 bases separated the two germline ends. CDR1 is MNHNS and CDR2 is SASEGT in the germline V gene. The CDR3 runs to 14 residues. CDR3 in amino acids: CASSESVFNREQYF. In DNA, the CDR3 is TGTGCCAGCAGTGAATCAGTCTTCAATCGCGAGCAGTACTTC.

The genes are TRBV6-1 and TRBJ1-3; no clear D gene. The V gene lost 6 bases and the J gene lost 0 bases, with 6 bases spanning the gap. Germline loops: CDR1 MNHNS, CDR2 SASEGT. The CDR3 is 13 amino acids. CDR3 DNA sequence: TGTGCCAGCAGGCAGTCCTCTGGAAACACCATATATTTT. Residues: CASRQSSGNTIYF.

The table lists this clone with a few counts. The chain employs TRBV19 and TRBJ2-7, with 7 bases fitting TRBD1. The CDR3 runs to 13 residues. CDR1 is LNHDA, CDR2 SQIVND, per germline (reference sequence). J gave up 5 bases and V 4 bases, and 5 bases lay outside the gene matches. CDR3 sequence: CASSKTGVNEQYF. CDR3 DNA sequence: TGTGCCAGTAGTAAAACAGGGGTAAACGAGCAGTACTTC.

The CDR3 loop reads CASSSAGTDLFPYGYTF. CDR3 in DNA: TGTGCCAGCAGCTCGGCCGGGACAGACCTATTCCCCTATGGCTACACCTTC. The V gene is TRBV11-2, the J gene TRBJ1-2; 7 bases are a match to TRBD1. This CDR3 is built from 17 residues. CDR1 is SGHAT and CDR2 is FQNNGV in the germline V gene. The V segment lost 4 bases and the J segment 4 bases; nucleotides outside the gene matches: 15.

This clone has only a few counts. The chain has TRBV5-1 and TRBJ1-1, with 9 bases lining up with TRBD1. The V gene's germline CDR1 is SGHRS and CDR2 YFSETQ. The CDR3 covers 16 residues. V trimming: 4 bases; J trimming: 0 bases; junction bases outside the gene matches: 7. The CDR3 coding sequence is TGCGCCAGCAGCGCCCGACAGGGGGGCATGAACACTGAAGCTTTCTTT. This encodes CASSARQGGMNTEAFF.